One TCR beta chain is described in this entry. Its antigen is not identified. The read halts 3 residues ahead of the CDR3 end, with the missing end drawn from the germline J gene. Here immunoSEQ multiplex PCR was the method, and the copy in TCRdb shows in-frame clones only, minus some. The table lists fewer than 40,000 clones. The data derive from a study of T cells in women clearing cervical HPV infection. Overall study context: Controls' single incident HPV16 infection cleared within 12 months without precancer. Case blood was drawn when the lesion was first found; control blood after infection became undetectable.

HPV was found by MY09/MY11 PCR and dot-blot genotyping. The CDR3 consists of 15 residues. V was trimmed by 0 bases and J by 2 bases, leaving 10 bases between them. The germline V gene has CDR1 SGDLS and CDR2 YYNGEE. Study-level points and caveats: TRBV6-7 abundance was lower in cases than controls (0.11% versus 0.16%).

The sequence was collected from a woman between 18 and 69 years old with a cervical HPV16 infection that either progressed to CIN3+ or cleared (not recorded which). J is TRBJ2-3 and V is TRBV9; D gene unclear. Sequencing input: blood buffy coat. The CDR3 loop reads CASSVGRLVTDTQYF. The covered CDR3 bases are TGTGCCAGCAGCGTAGGGAGACTTGTCACAGATACG.